Given below is one T cell receptor (beta chain) in context. What it binds is not known. There are 14 residues in the CDR3. The germline V and J ends were trimmed by 4 bases and 3 bases, with 14 bases remaining between them. From germline, CDR1 is SGHNT and CDR2 YYREEE (reference sequence). The lymph nodes were axillary draining lymph nodes from breast cancer patients. These data are taken from a study of breast tumors, draining lymph nodes, adjacent tissues. Study-level points and caveats: Compared with basal-like, luminal-like tumors shared significantly more repertoire with nontumor tissue. Compared with lymph nodes, tumors were less diverse; compared with nontumor tissue, more.

TCRdb ran MiXCR on the multiplex PCR reads and lists one entry per CDR3 protein. The sample lists 130,000 or so distinct CDR3 sequences; approximately 20% were seen once. The sequencing input was axillary lymph node tissue. The sequence was collected from a female donor with breast cancer. Some clones in this sample may be carry-over from other donors' samples. The chain combines TRBV5-4 with TRBJ2-7; no definite D call. Here the CDR3 reads CASSPTRDLYEQYF. DNA of the CDR3: TGTGCCAGCAGCCCTACCCGTGACCTCTACGAGCAGTACTTC.